The 32 T cell receptor beta chains below all came from one sample that was sequenced in a study of OX40 agonist ivuxolimab in advanced cancers. The library relied on the immunoSEQ multiplex PCR assay. The table comes from immuneACCESS by way of TCRdb, which keeps in-frame sequences with V and J called. Part of the clones is missing from these tables; in studies checked, under half for an unresolved V gene and the rest for unknown reasons. For this sample there are some 80,000 clones; 80% to 95% appear just once. About 0.7% of the sample is taken by the ten largest. The material was CD4+ or CD8+ T cells sorted from blood, obtained in a trial of the OX40 agonist ivuxolimab. The source is an adult with an advanced solid tumor such as melanoma, head and neck, liver or kidney cancer.

In DNA form, the CDR3 reads TGTGCCAGCAGCCCGACCGGGACAGATAGATACAATGAGCAGTTCTTC. Protein sequence: CASSPTGTDRYNEQFF. This chain joins TRBV7-3 and TRBJ2-1; 7 bases are a match to TRBD1. Germline lookup yields CDR1 SGHTA and CDR2 FQGTGA. The CDR3 length is 16 residues. Trimming cost V 5 bases and J 4 bases; bases outside gene matches: 11.

The V gene is TRBV18, the J gene TRBJ1-1; D ambiguous. CDR3 size: 15 residues. V was cut by 0 bases and J by 3 bases, with 11 bases left in between. Germline CDR1 is KGHSH and CDR2 is LQKENI. CDR3 DNA: TGTGCCAGCTCACCACCGGCCTCAAGGGACACTGAAGCTTTCTTT. It codes for CASSPPASRDTEAFF. Full variable domain (remainder filled in from reference TRBV18 and TRBJ1-1): NAGVMQNPRHLVRRRGQEARLRCSPMKGHSHVYWYRQLPEEGLKFMVYLQKENIIDESGMPKERFSAEFPKEGPSILRIQQVVRGDSAAYFCASSPPASRDTEAFFGQGTRLTVV.

This chain uses TRBV30 with TRBJ1-6, with 7 bases fitting TRBD1. This CDR3 has 16 amino acids. Trimming at V came to 1 base and at J to 4 bases, leaving 7 bases not matched to a gene. Germline V gene data show CDR1 as GTSNPN and CDR2 as SVGIG (reference sequence). The CDR3 region has the DNA TGTGCCTGGAGTGCAAACCACAGGGGATATAATTCACCCCTCCACTTT. Amino acid sequence: CAWSANHRGYNSPLHF.

The rearrangement links TRBV5-4 to TRBJ2-2; 8 bases map to TRBD2. The length of the CDR3 is 15 residues. The J segment lost 3 bases and the V segment lost 3 bases, leaving 4 bases of the junction unmatched. Germline V gives CDR1 SGHNT, CDR2 YYREEE (reference sequence). In DNA form, the CDR3 reads TGTGCCAGCAGCTGGAGCGGGAGTTACACCGGGGAGCTGTTTTTT. Its protein is CASSWSGSYTGELFF. Variable domain in full (rest from reference TRBV5-4 and TRBJ2-2): ETGVTQSPTHLIKTRGQQVTLRCSSQSGHNTVSWYQQALGQGPQFIFQYYREEENGRGNFPPRFSGLQFPNYSSELNVNALELDDSALYLCASSWSGSYTGELFFGEGSRLTVL.

The DNA for the CDR3 is TGTGCCTGGAGTAAAGTAGCACAAACCGGGGAGCTGTTTTTT. This gives the protein CAWSKVAQTGELFF. The chain combines TRBV30 with TRBJ2-2, with no clear D. Trimming left V 2 bases short and J 5 bases short, with 12 bases between. CDR3 length: 14 residues. Germline V gene data show CDR1 as GTSNPN and CDR2 as SVGIG (reference sequence).

V is TRBV19 and J is TRBJ2-1, with 7 positions matching TRBD2. The CDR3 is 14 amino acids. The junction had 10 bases not matched to a gene; V was cut back by 3 bases and J by 11 bases. CDR1 and CDR2 (germline): LNHDA, SQIVND (reference sequence). The CDR3 DNA reads as TGTGCCAGTAGTATGGGCGGGACTACTCAGAAGCAGTTCTTC. This sequence encodes CASSMGGTTQKQFF.

The J gene is TRBJ1-4, the V gene TRBV7-2; 8 positions match TRBD1. J lost 5 bases, V lost 3 bases, and 2 bases had no gene match. The CDR3 has 14 residues. Germline V CDR1 and CDR2: SGHTA, FQGNSA. The CDR3 sequence: CASSLGQANEKLFF. The CDR3 DNA is TGTGCCAGCAGCTTGGGACAGGCGAATGAAAAACTGTTTTTT.

The chain links TRBV6-1 to TRBJ2-1; D gene ambiguous. Trimming left V 8 bases short and J 5 bases short, with 13 bases between. CDR1 and CDR2 from the germline V gene are MNHNS and SASEGT. The CDR3 extends over 13 amino acids. CDR3 in amino acids: CASSIGLDNEQFF. The CDR3 DNA reads as TGTGCCAGCTCTATCGGGTTGGACAATGAGCAGTTCTTC.

The chain employs TRBV10-3 and TRBJ2-1; 10 positions match TRBD2. This CDR3 is 15 amino acids long. Trimming at V came to 3 bases and at J to 8 bases, leaving 7 bases not matched to a gene. CDR1 is ENHRY, CDR2 SYGVKD, per germline. This CDR3 is CAISDLAGAIDEQFF. CDR3 DNA sequence: TGTGCCATCAGTGACCTAGCGGGAGCTATCGATGAGCAGTTCTTC.

This chain uses TRBV18 with TRBJ2-3, with D tentatively TRBD1 (6 bases). CDR1 KGHSH and CDR2 LQKENI come from the germline V gene. CDR3 length: 15 residues. V lost 3 bases to trimming and J lost 0 bases, with 10 bases between them. The CDR3 reads CASSPNRASTDTQYF. The CDR3 DNA is TGTGCCAGCTCACCCAACAGGGCTAGCACAGATACGCAGTATTTT.

V usage is TRBV15 and J usage is TRBJ2-1; D gene uncertain. V gave up 5 bases and J gave up 4 bases, with 9 bases separating them. From germline, CDR1 is LNHNV and CDR2 YYDKDF (reference sequence). This CDR3 region has 13 residues. Written as DNA, the CDR3 is TGTGCCACCAGCCCCCTACATTACAATGAGCAGTTCTTC. As protein: CATSPLHYNEQFF.

The chain couples TRBV6-5 to TRBJ1-4, with a weak D call TRBD1 (6 bases). The CDR3 loop spans 13 amino acids. Germline assignment: CDR1 MNHEY and CDR2 SVGAGI. V lost 10 bases to trimming and J lost 3 bases, with 12 bases between them. DNA for the CDR3: TGTGCCACCCAGGGGTCGGCTAATGAAAAACTGTTTTTT. Amino acids: CATQGSANEKLFF.

The gene calls are TRBV5-4 and TRBJ2-7; D is possibly TRBD2 (5 bases). Germline loops: CDR1 SGHNT, CDR2 YYREEE (reference sequence). Trimming shortened V by 2 bases and J by 3 bases, and 9 bases separated the two germline ends. This CDR3 region has 13 residues. CDR3 bases: TGTGCCAGCAGCTTTCCGGGGAACTACGAGCAGTACTTC. It is translated as CASSFPGNYEQYF.

The J gene is TRBJ2-1, the V gene TRBV29-1; D possibly corresponds to TRBD2 (6 bases). Germline CDR1 SQVTM, CDR2 ANQGSEA. The CDR3 is 16 amino acids. Trimming removed 6 bases from V and 0 bases from J, with 18 bases in between. The CDR3: CSVLERELSSYNEQFF. As DNA, the CDR3 is TGCAGCGTGCTGGAACGGGAGCTAAGCTCCTACAATGAGCAGTTCTTC.

J is TRBJ2-5 and V is TRBV18; 8 bases are a match to TRBD1. The CDR3 contains 13 residues. Germline V gives CDR1 KGHSH, CDR2 LQKENI. The ends lost 6 bases at V and 5 bases at J; junction bases unmatched: 5. CDR3 residues: CASSPTGVETQYF. CDR3 sequence (DNA): TGTGCCAGCTCGCCGACAGGGGTGGAGACCCAGTACTTC.

The rearrangement links TRBV5-4 to TRBJ2-3; a possible D gene is TRBD2 (7 bases). The CDR3 runs 16 residues. The V gene lost 4 bases and the J gene lost 0 bases, with 15 bases spanning the gap. CDR1 and CDR2 (germline): SGHNT, YYREEE (reference sequence). The CDR3 region has the DNA TGTGCCAGCAGCCCCTCCCGGGGGGCTAGCACAGATACGCAGTATTTT. This gives the protein CASSPSRGASTDTQYF.

This chain links TRBV6-4 with TRBJ2-7; D is uncertain. Between the trimmed V and J ends, which lost 7 bases and 0 bases, there was a span of 13 bases. CDR1 MRHNA and CDR2 SNTAGT come from the germline V gene. The CDR3 sequence is 14 residues long. The CDR3 reads CASKASHSSYEQYF. CDR3 DNA: TGTGCCAGCAAAGCGTCCCACAGCTCCTACGAGCAGTACTTC.

This rearrangement joins TRBV10-2 to TRBJ1-1; D remains unclear. Germline V gene lookup returns CDR1 WSHSY and CDR2 SAAADI. The V end lost 4 bases, the J end lost 4 bases, and 10 bases lay between the germline ends. The length of the CDR3 is 13 residues. CDR3 in DNA: TGCGCCAGCAGTGGACCGCATCGCACTGAAGCTTTCTTT. Its translation: CASSGPHRTEAFF.

V is TRBV27 and J is TRBJ2-1; D possibly corresponds to TRBD2 (5 bases). This CDR3 is built from 17 residues. Trimming cost V 0 bases and J 2 bases, with 14 bases left between them. The germline CDR1 and CDR2 sequences are MNHEY and SMNVEV (reference sequence). The CDR3 sequence is CASSLSGVGVPYNEQFF. As DNA, the CDR3 is TGTGCCAGCAGTTTATCCGGTGTGGGAGTCCCCTACAATGAGCAGTTCTTC.

The chain has TRBV6-1 and TRBJ2-5, with 7 bases identical to TRBD1. This CDR3 has 15 residues. Germline assignment: CDR1 MNHNS and CDR2 SASEGT. The trim removed 6 bases at V and 2 bases at J, leaving 9 bases unmatched. The CDR3 sequence is CASRGSRDRQETQYF. CDR3 sequence (DNA): TGTGCCAGCAGAGGCAGCCGGGACAGACAAGAGACCCAGTACTTC.

The rearrangement links TRBV18 to TRBJ1-2; TRBD1 matches 7 bases. The ends lost 5 bases at V and 8 bases at J; junction bases unmatched: 5. Per the germline V gene, CDR1 is KGHSH and CDR2 is LQKENI. There are 12 residues in the CDR3. The CDR3 region is CASSRDREGYTF. In DNA, the CDR3 is TGTGCCAGCTCAAGGGACAGAGAAGGCTACACCTTC.

The rearrangement joins TRBV13 to TRBJ2-7; no reliable D call. Between the trimmed V and J ends, which lost 5 bases and 0 bases, there was a span of 11 bases. The germline V gene has CDR1 PRHDT and CDR2 FYEKMQ (reference sequence). CDR3 length equals 14 residues. The DNA of the CDR3 is TGTGCCAGCAGCGCTTTAAAGAGCTCCTACGAGCAGTACTTC. It translates to CASSALKSSYEQYF. Looking up the rest from reference TRBV13 and TRBJ2-7 gives the full variable domain: AAGVIQSPRHLIKEKRETATLKCYPIPRHDTVYWYQQGPGQDPQFLISFYEKMQSDKGSIPDRFSAQQFSDYHSELNMSSLELGDSALYFCASSALKSSYEQYFGPGTRLTVT.

A word on this clone: Other DNA variants within this sample encode the same CDR3. CDR3 sequence: CASSLGTGVTDTQYF. DNA for the CDR3: TGCGCCAGCAGCTTGGGGACAGGGGTCACAGATACGCAGTATTTT. The V call is TRBV5-1, the J call TRBJ2-3, with 9 bases fitting TRBD1. The length of the CDR3 is 15 residues. The germline V gene encodes CDR1 SGHRS and CDR2 YFSETQ. Trimming at V came to 0 bases and at J to 2 bases, leaving 1 base not matched to a gene.

The V and J genes are TRBV19 and TRBJ2-3; weak D call: TRBD2 (6 bases). The CDR3 has 15 amino acids. Germline CDR1 and CDR2: LNHDA and SQIVND (reference sequence). Trimming took off 1 base at V and 3 bases at J, with 11 bases between the two ends. The CDR3 protein is CASSIGKLATDTQYF. CDR3 nucleotide sequence: TGTGCCAGTAGTATAGGGAAGCTAGCGACAGATACGCAGTATTTT.

V usage is TRBV30 and J usage is TRBJ1-2; 7 bases agree with TRBD1. Trimming cost V 7 bases and J 6 bases; bases outside gene matches: 8. This CDR3 is 12 amino acids long. Germline loops: CDR1 GTSNPN, CDR2 SVGIG (reference sequence). CDR3 nucleotides: TGTGCCTCCACAGGGGAGGGCCATGGCTACACCTTC. This sequence encodes CASTGEGHGYTF.

This chain uses TRBV20-1 with TRBJ2-1, with no clear D. V was clipped by 3 bases and J by 5 bases, with 5 bases between them. CDR1 and CDR2 (germline): DFQATT, SNEGSKA (reference sequence). This CDR3 region has 11 residues. The CDR3 region has the DNA TGCAGTGCTAGTGACAACAATGAGCAGTTCTTC. This translates into CSASDNNEQFF.

This clone was picked up one time. The chain couples TRBV5-1 to TRBJ2-7, with unresolved D. V was trimmed by 6 bases and J by 3 bases, leaving 7 bases between them. The CDR3 contains 11 residues. Germline CDR1 is SGHRS and CDR2 is YFSETQ. CDR3 region: CASTNNYEQYF. The CDR3 DNA is TGCGCCAGCACTAACAACTACGAGCAGTACTTC.

The chain employs TRBV5-6 and TRBJ2-1, with D possibly being TRBD2 (6 bases). Trimming removed 2 bases at V and 4 bases at J, with 16 bases between. The CDR3 loop spans 16 amino acids. The germline V gene has CDR1 SGHDT and CDR2 YYEEEE. The CDR3 reads CASSFNGLASYNEQFF. The CDR3 coding sequence is TGTGCCAGCAGCTTCAACGGCCTAGCGAGTTACAATGAGCAGTTCTTC.

In this sample, this clone turned up once. The J gene is TRBJ2-5, the V gene TRBV4-2; D possibly corresponds to TRBD2 (6 bases). V was clipped by 2 bases and J by 4 bases, with 17 bases between them. In germline, CDR1 is LGHNA, CDR2 YNFKEQ. This CDR3 comprises 16 residues. This CDR3 reads CASSQTWTNVRETQYF. CDR3 in DNA: TGTGCCAGCAGCCAAACCTGGACTAATGTGAGAGAGACCCAGTACTTC.

The rearrangement joins TRBV11-2 to TRBJ2-7; 7 bases match TRBD1. Per the germline V gene, CDR1 is SGHAT and CDR2 is FQNNGV. The J segment lost 3 bases and the V segment lost 5 bases, leaving 10 bases of the junction unmatched. The CDR3 is made up of 15 amino acids. DNA of the CDR3: TGTGCCAGCAGCGCGACAGGGATCGCCCTCTACGAGCAGTACTTC. Protein sequence: CASSATGIALYEQYF.

The CDR3 region is CASSGTSTSSGGELFF. CDR3 nucleotide sequence: TGCGCCAGCAGTGGGACTAGCACCTCCTCGGGCGGGGAGCTGTTTTTT. The rearrangement joins TRBV5-1 to TRBJ2-2, with 9 bases that match TRBD2. Germline CDR1 SGHRS, CDR2 YFSETQ. The ends lost 5 bases at V and 7 bases at J; junction bases unmatched: 12. The CDR3 is 16 residues long.

The CDR3: CASRTSGGMDEQFF. The CDR3 DNA reads TGTGCCAGTAGGACTAGCGGGGGGATGGATGAGCAGTTCTTC. V and J are TRBV19 and TRBJ2-1; 13 nucleotides match TRBD2. V was pared by 6 bases and J by 8 bases, with 4 bases of the junction left unmatched. This CDR3 comprises 14 residues. The germline V gene encodes CDR1 LNHDA and CDR2 SQIVND (reference sequence).